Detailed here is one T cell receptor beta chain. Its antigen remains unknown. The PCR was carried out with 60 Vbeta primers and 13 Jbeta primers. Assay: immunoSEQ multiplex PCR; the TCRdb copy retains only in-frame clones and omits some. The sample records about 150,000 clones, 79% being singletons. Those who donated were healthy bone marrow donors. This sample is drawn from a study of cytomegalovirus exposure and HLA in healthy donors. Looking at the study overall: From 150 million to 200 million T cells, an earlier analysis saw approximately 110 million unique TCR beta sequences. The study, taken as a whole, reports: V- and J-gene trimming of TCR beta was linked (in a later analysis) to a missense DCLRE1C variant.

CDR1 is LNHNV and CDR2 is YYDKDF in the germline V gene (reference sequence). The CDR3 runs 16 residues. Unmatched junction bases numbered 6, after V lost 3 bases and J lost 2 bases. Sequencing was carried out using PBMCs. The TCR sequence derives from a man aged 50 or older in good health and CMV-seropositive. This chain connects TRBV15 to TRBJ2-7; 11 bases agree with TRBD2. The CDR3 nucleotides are TGTGCCACCAGCAGTGAGCTAGCGGGGGGTACCTACGAGCAGTACTTC. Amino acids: CATSSELAGGTYEQYF. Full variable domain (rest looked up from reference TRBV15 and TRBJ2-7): DAMVIQNPRYQVTQFGKPVTLSCSQTLNHNVMYWYQQKSSQAPKLLFHYYDKDFNNEADTPDNFQSRRPNTSFCFLDIRSPGLGDTAMYLCATSSELAGGTYEQYFGPGTRLTVT.